This T cell receptor beta chain came from a study of blood T cell repertoires in COVID-19. Study-wide context: From the United States, Italy and Spain came samples of acute and convalescent COVID-19. PBMCs, B-cell-depleted T cells, or T cells provided the cDNA or gDNA that made up the material.

In the authors' workflow: Amplification of reference gene primers provided the estimated nucleated cell counts. Using immunoSEQ multiplex PCR, the repertoire was profiled, and TCRdb retains in-frame clones only, with some absent. That table furnishes V, J and clone size, whereas the DNA furnished D and trimming. The sample holds fewer than 60,000 clones, more than 80% seen once. The CDR3 spans 12 residues. The V end was cut by 4 bases, the J end by 1 base, with 4 bases between. The V gene's germline CDR1 is LGHDT and CDR2 YNNKEL (reference sequence). The chain carries TRBV3-1 (or the pseudogene TRBV3-2) and TRBJ2-5; D gene uncertain. This TCR derives from a man aged 60-69 years with acute or convalescent COVID-19. The sequenced sample consisted of peripheral blood. The CDR3 here is CASSRSQETQYF. DNA of the CDR3: TGTGCCAGCAGCCGGAGCCAAGAGACCCAGTACTTC.